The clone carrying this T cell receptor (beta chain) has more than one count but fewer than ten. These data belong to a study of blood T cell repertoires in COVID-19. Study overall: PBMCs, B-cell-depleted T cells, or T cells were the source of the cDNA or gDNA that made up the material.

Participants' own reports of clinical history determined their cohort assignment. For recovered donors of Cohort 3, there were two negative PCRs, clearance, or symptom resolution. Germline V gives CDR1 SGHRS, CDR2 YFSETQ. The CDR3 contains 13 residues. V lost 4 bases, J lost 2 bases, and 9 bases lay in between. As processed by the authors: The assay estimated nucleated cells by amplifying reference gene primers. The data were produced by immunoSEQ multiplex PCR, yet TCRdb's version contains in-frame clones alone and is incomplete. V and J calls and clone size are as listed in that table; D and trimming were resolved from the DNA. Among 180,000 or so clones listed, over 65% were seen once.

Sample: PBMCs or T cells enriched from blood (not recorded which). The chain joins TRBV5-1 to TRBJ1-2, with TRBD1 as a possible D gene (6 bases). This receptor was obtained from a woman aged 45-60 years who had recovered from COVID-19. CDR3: CASSAQGNYGYTF. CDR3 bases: TGCGCCAGCAGCGCGCAGGGGAACTATGGCTACACCTTC.